This is a list of T cell receptor beta chains from one sample in a study of T cell responses to AZD1222 COVID-19 vaccine. The data were produced by immunoSEQ multiplex PCR, yet TCRdb's version contains in-frame clones alone and is incomplete. Of under 95,000 clones in the sample, 89% were seen once. Material: peripheral blood, obtained on day 0 of AZD1222 vaccination. These receptors were collected from an adult in good health. The CDR3 runs from the conserved cysteine through the conserved F or W. Each record gives: D gene, clone size, V gene, J gene, CDR3 protein, CDR3 DNA. A D gene is named only where the DNA matches it firmly. Clone sizes are given selectively: once, few, many, or a class where the clone is expanded.

>NA|NA|TRBV21-1|TRBJ2-1
CASSKGCEWGVNEQFF
TGTGCCAGCAGCAAAGGTTGTGAATGGGGGGTCAATGAGCAGTTCTTC
>NA|few|TRBV25-1|TRBJ2-2
CASRMVGGDTGELFF
TGTGCCAGCAGAATGGTAGGGGGGGACACCGGGGAGCTGTTTTTT
>NA|NA|TRBV7-9|TRBJ2-7
CASSFDDDKGLFSYEQYF
TGTGCCAGCAGCTTTGACGACGACAAGGGCCTATTCTCCTACGAGCAGTACTTC
>NA|once|TRBV21-1|TRBJ2-7
CASSKGDGLNYEQYF
TGTGCCAGCAGCAAAGGGGACGGACTCAACTACGAGCAGTACTTC
>NA|NA|TRBV25-1|TRBJ1-5
CASSEQGNTQPQHF
TGTGCCAGCAGTGAACAGGGGAACACTCAGCCCCAGCATTTT
>NA|NA|TRBV7-2|TRBJ1-2
CASSLAGFELKFPF
TGTGCCAGCAGCTTAGCGGGCTTCGAGTTGAAATTCCCCTTC
>NA|NA|TRBV28|TRBJ1-5
CASSYSQRGSNQPQHF
TGTGCCAGCAGTTACTCACAACGGGGAAGCAATCAGCCCCAGCATTTT
>TRBD1|once|TRBV29-1|TRBJ2-3
CSGGGRGRDTQYF
TGCAGCGGGGGCGGCAGGGGGCGGGATACGCAGTATTTT
>NA|NA|TRBV3-1/TRBV3-2|TRBJ2-5
CASSRPRVVNLGGKTQYF
TGTGCCAGCAGCCGCCCCCGCGTGGTGAACCTGGGTGGGAAGACCCAGTACTTC
>NA|NA|TRBV11-2|TRBJ1-5
CASSLDGGDQPQHF
TGTGCCAGCAGCTTAGATGGGGGGGATCAGCCCCAGCATTTT
>TRBD2|NA|TRBV10-1|TRBJ2-1
CASSESSGGRRNEQFF
TGCGCCAGCAGTGAGTCAAGTGGCGGGAGGAGGAATGAGCAGTTCTTC
>NA|once|TRBV30|TRBJ1-2
CAWSGRAYYGYTF
TGTGCCTGGAGTGGGAGGGCCTACTATGGCTACACCTTC
>NA|NA|TRBV18|TRBJ1-3
CASSRDGSGNTIYF
TGTGCCAGCTCACGTGATGGTTCTGGAAACACCATATATTTT
>TRBD1|NA|TRBV19|TRBJ1-1
CASSIAGTVNTEAFF
TGTGCCAGTAGTATAGCAGGGACAGTGAACACTGAAGCTTTCTTT
>TRBD1|few|TRBV27|TRBJ1-2
CASSSLQGDYYGYTF
TGTGCCAGCAGTTCGCTACAGGGGGATTACTATGGCTACACCTTC
>TRBD2|NA|TRBV2|TRBJ2-1
CASSSSGRSNEQFF
TGTGCCAGCAGTTCTAGCGGGAGGAGCAATGAGCAGTTCTTC
>NA|NA|TRBV7-9|TRBJ2-1
CASSLGGGGYLGSEQFF
TGTGCCAGCAGCTTAGGGGGTGGCGGGTACTTGGGCAGTGAGCAGTTCTTC
>NA|NA|TRBV11-2|TRBJ2-7
CASSPNRDLEQYF
TGTGCCAGCAGCCCCAACAGGGACCTCGAGCAGTACTTC
>NA|NA|TRBV5-1|TRBJ1-3
CASSLAGSSSGNTIYF
TGCGCCAGCAGCTTGGCAGGGTCGAGCTCTGGAAACACCATATATTTT
>TRBD2|NA|TRBV9|TRBJ2-3
CASRPAGVSTDTQYF
TGTGCCAGCAGGCCCGCGGGGGTAAGCACAGATACGCAGTATTTT
>NA|NA|TRBV18|TRBJ2-7
CASSPYDSLVGQYF
TGTGCCAGCTCACCATACGACAGCTTAGTCGGGCAGTACTTC
>NA|NA|TRBV4-3|TRBJ2-2
CASSQDRATGELFF
TGCGCCAGCAGCCAAGACAGAGCCACCGGGGAGCTGTTTTTT
>NA|NA|TRBV28|TRBJ1-4
CASTVLGRGWASTNEKLFF
TGTGCCAGCACTGTACTAGGCCGGGGGTGGGCTTCAACTAATGAAAAACTGTTTTTT
>NA|once|TRBV28|TRBJ1-1
CASSPQEPNTEAFF
TGTGCCAGTTCGCCACAGGAGCCGAACACTGAAGCTTTCTTT
>TRBD1|NA|TRBV13|TRBJ2-2
CASSRRQGNTGELFF
TGTGCCAGCAGCCGCCGACAGGGAAACACCGGGGAGCTGTTTTTT
>NA|NA|TRBV4-2|TRBJ1-5
CASSQRWGSNQPQHF
TGTGCCAGCAGCCAACGGTGGGGAAGCAATCAGCCCCAGCATTTT
>NA|NA|TRBV4-1|TRBJ1-1
CASSQDRQNEAFF
TGCGCCAGCAGCCAAGACAGACAGAATGAAGCTTTCTTT
>NA|NA|TRBV6-1|TRBJ1-2
CASSEGVRGYYGYTF
TGTGCCAGCAGTGAAGGAGTCAGGGGATACTATGGCTACACCTTC
>TRBD1|NA|TRBV12-3/TRBV12-4|TRBJ1-2
CASRDRGEYGYTF
TGTGCCAGCAGAGACAGGGGAGAGTATGGCTACACCTTC
>NA|NA|TRBV5-1|TRBJ1-1
CASSLLPDRGTEAFF
TGCGCCAGCAGTCTCCTCCCGGACCGGGGCACTGAAGCTTTCTTT
>NA|NA|TRBV21-1|TRBJ2-7
CASSKAHDVPSYEQYF
TGTGCCAGCAGCAAAGCTCACGATGTTCCCTCCTACGAGCAGTACTTC
>NA|NA|TRBV7-9|TRBJ2-3
CASSFRSGSSDTQYF
TGTGCCAGCAGCTTCAGGTCGGGTAGCTCGGATACGCAGTATTTT
>TRBD1|NA|TRBV7-2|TRBJ2-1
CASSLVLQGQEQFF
TGTGCCAGCAGCTTAGTACTACAGGGGCAGGAGCAGTTCTTC
>NA|NA|TRBV11-3|TRBJ2-3
CASSFGGDTDTQYF
TGTGCCAGCAGCTTCGGAGGGGACACAGATACGCAGTATTTT
>TRBD2|NA|TRBV5-1|TRBJ2-7
CASSLAGGREQYF
TGCGCCAGCAGCTTAGCGGGAGGGCGGGAGCAGTACTTC
>NA|few|TRBV12-3/TRBV12-4|TRBJ2-2
CASTPLGAGELFF
TGTGCCAGCACCCCCCTAGGCGCCGGGGAGCTGTTTTTT
>TRBD1|few|TRBV6-5|TRBJ2-7
CASSSHGQGRDEQYF
TGTGCCAGCAGTTCCCACGGACAGGGACGCGACGAGCAGTACTTC
>NA|NA|TRBV6-5|TRBJ2-7
CASCNSRGYEQYF
TGTGCCAGCTGTAACAGCAGGGGCTACGAGCAGTACTTC
>NA|NA|TRBV30|TRBJ1-4
CAWKAGGVWSTNEKLFF
TGTGCCTGGAAGGCCGGAGGGGTCTGGTCGACTAATGAAAAACTGTTTTTT
>NA|NA|TRBV19|TRBJ2-7
CASSIRIDYEQYF
TGTGCCAGTAGTATACGTATTGATTACGAGCAGTACTTC
>NA|NA|TRBV11-3|TRBJ1-1
CASSQTLNTEAFF
TGTGCCAGCAGCCAAACACTGAACACTGAAGCTTTCTTT
>TRBD2|few|TRBV14|TRBJ2-1
CASSQDPGTSGGRYNEQFF
TGTGCCAGCAGCCAAGATCCCGGGACTAGCGGAGGGCGGTACAATGAGCAGTTCTTC
>NA|NA|TRBV27|TRBJ2-3
CASHSLGRAGRTDTQYF
TGTGCCAGCCATAGTTTAGGGCGGGCTGGGAGAACAGATACGCAGTATTTT
>NA|NA|TRBV6-4|TRBJ1-6
CASSVGHFNSPLHF
TGTGCCAGCAGTGTCGGGCACTTTAATTCACCCCTCCACTTT
>NA|NA|TRBV25-1|TRBJ1-4
CASSDRGEGATNEKLFF
TGTGCCAGCAGTGATAGGGGGGAAGGAGCAACTAATGAAAAACTGTTTTTT
>NA|NA|TRBV6-5|TRBJ1-5
CASTKQENQPQHF
TGTGCCAGCACTAAACAGGAGAATCAGCCCCAGCATTTT
>NA|few|TRBV6-5|TRBJ1-4
CASRTTAGNEKLFF
TGTGCCAGCAGGACCACAGCAGGAAATGAAAAACTGTTTTTT
>TRBD2|NA|TRBV10-3|TRBJ2-7
CAISESASGDFYEQYF
TGTGCCATCAGTGAGTCGGCCAGCGGGGATTTCTACGAGCAGTACTTC
>NA|NA|TRBV29-1|TRBJ2-7
CSVEDRTASYEQYF
TGCAGCGTTGAAGACCGAACGGCCTCCTACGAGCAGTACTTC
>NA|NA|TRBV3-1/TRBV3-2|TRBJ2-4
CASSHNKNIQYF
TGTGCCAGCAGCCATAACAAAAACATTCAGTACTTC
>NA|NA|TRBV18|TRBJ2-2
CASSPGRFGGLAPGELFF
TGTGCCAGCTCACCAGGCCGGTTTGGCGGGCTAGCCCCCGGGGAGCTGTTTTTT